Described below is a single T cell receptor beta chain sequence and its context. Its antigen remains unknown. These data originate in a study of T cells expressing NK-cell markers. Points from the study as a whole: Whether expanded NKG2C-expressing T cell clones recognize HCMV is unknown. Dominant NKG2C+ clonotypes were found to form about 1.0-8% of CD8+ T cells in five to seven donors.

TCRdb reanalyzed the 5' RACE reads, giving one entry per CDR3 protein sequence and no DNA. The sample table includes 550,000 to 600,000 distinct CDR3 sequences. The germline V gene has CDR1 KGHDR and CDR2 SFDVKD. The CDR3 spans 15 residues. The V gene is TRBV24-1, the J gene TRBJ2-3; the D call from TCRdb, TRBD1, cannot be confirmed without DNA. The source is a man between 18 and 35 years old in good health. Sequencing was done on a sample of blood T cells: a sorted CD56 or NKG2C T cell subset, CD4+ or CD8+ T cells, or bulk PBMC T cells (not recorded which). The CDR3 region is CATSDLGQLADTQYF.